This T cell receptor beta chain was sequenced in a study of blood T cell repertoires in COVID-19. Study-level information: Sources were T cells, B-cell-depleted T cells, or PBMCs; the material itself was cDNA or gDNA.

This clone was recorded only once. In the authors' workflow: Estimation of nucleated cell counts relied on the amplification of reference gene primers. TCRdb's table, derived via immunoSEQ multiplex PCR, lists solely in-frame clones and lacks some. V, J and clone size are those of that table, while D and trimming were read from the DNA. The sample includes hundreds of thousands of clones, about 88% of them seen just once. The CDR3 sequence is 12 residues long. Germline values: CDR1 LNHDA, CDR2 SQIVND (reference sequence). Germline trimming cut 9 bases from V and 6 bases from J; bases unmatched to any gene: 5.

The sample comprised peripheral blood. The chain couples TRBV19 to TRBJ1-1; 9 nucleotides agree with TRBD1. The sequence was collected from a man aged 40-49 years with acute or convalescent COVID-19. In DNA form, the CDR3 reads TGTGCCAGCGACAGGGGGGGATCTGAAGCTTTCTTT. It encodes CASDRGGSEAFF.